The 7 T cell receptor beta chains presented below share a single source sample, sequenced in a study of molecular identifiers for immune sequencing clone quantification. Via MiXCR, TCRdb re-called the PCR reads, giving one row per CDR3 protein. The sample has approximately 550,000 distinct CDR3 sequences; about a fifth are singletons. Sequenced material: naive CD8+ T cells from blood, with Jurkat cell RNA spiked in. Subset noted: FACS-sorted CD8+CD4-CCR7+CD45RA+ naive T cells. The receptors come from a human donor in good health. Some libraries in this study had Jurkat cell RNA spiked in.

The chain has TRBV7-9 and TRBJ1-2, with a weak D call TRBD1 (5 bases). V lost 5 bases, J lost 4 bases, and 14 bases lay in between. Germline V gene sequence: CDR1 SEHNR, CDR2 FQNEAQ (reference sequence). The CDR3 contains 14 residues. CDR3 loop: CASSPGGTGYGYTF. The CDR3 DNA sequence: TGTGCCAGCAGCCCCGGGGGTACCGGCTATGGCTACACCTTC.

In its sample, this clonotype was seen many times. The genes are TRBV5-5 and TRBJ2-7, with D unclear. V was shortened by 4 bases and J by 4 bases, with 18 bases between the two germline ends. The CDR3 totals 15 residues. Germline CDR1 reads SGHKS; CDR2 reads YYEKEE (reference sequence). The CDR3 DNA is TGTGCCAGCAGCGACGAAGAACAGCGTTGGTACGAGCAGTACTTC. It codes for CASSDEEQRWYEQYF.

This chain connects TRBV9 to TRBJ1-2; possibly TRBD1 for D (5 bases). V lost 3 bases and J lost 4, with 19 bases in between. Per the germline V gene, CDR1 is SGDLS and CDR2 is YYNGEE. The length of the CDR3 is 16 residues. The CDR3 loop is CASSEGAVGSPYGYTF. The DNA for the CDR3 is TGTGCCAGCAGCGAAGGGGCTGTAGGTAGTCCCTATGGCTACACCTTC.

This clonotype showed up just a few times. The chain uses TRBV7-6 and TRBJ2-1, with 10 bases aligning to TRBD1. Trimming removed 2 bases from V and 6 bases from J; junction bases left unmatched: 13. Germline loops: CDR1 SGHVS, CDR2 FNYEAQ. The CDR3 loop spans 18 amino acids. The CDR3 protein is CASSLNHFGTGVGNEQFF. In DNA, the CDR3 is TGTGCCAGCAGCTTAAACCACTTTGGGACAGGGGTTGGCAATGAGCAGTTCTTC. Complete variable domain (other parts from reference TRBV7-6 and TRBJ2-1): GAGVSQSPRYKVTKRGQDVALRCDPISGHVSLYWYRQALGQGPEFLTYFNYEAQQDKSGLPNDRFSAERPEGSISTLTIQRTEQRDSAMYRCASSLNHFGTGVGNEQFFGPGTRLTVL.

This clonotype was seen a handful of times. The chain is built from TRBV24-1 and TRBJ1-1; 8 bases fit TRBD1. The CDR3 is made up of 12 amino acids. After removal of 3 bases from V and 7 bases from J, the junction contained 0 bases not matched to a gene. Germline-derived CDR1 and CDR2 are KGHDR and SFDVKD. As DNA, the CDR3 is TGTGCCACCAGTGATGGGACAGGTGAAGCTTTCTTT. This encodes CATSDGTGEAFF.

The rearrangement links TRBV24-1 to TRBJ1-2; no firm D call. Per the germline V gene, CDR1 is KGHDR and CDR2 is SFDVKD. The CDR3 spans 13 residues. V lost 3 bases and J lost 3, with 7 bases in between. CDR3 sequence reads: CATSDQDDYGYTF. CDR3 nucleotides: TGTGCCACCAGTGATCAGGACGACTATGGCTACACCTTC.

This clonotype appeared many times. V usage is TRBV3-1 and J usage is TRBJ2-7; 14 nucleotides agree with TRBD2. V shed 0 bases, J shed 5 bases, and the junction held 3 bases outside the gene matches. Germline values: CDR1 LGHDT, CDR2 YNNKEL (reference sequence). The CDR3 contains 16 residues. The CDR3 bases are TGTGCCAGCAGCCAAGAAAGGGGACTAGCGGGGGACGAGCAGTACTTC. This encodes CASSQERGLAGDEQYF.